This T cell receptor beta chain derives from a study of cytomegalovirus exposure and HLA in healthy donors. Per germline, CDR1 MNHNY and CDR2 SVGAGI (reference sequence). The CDR3 is made up of 15 amino acids. V was shortened by 0 bases and J by 4 bases, with 10 bases between the two germline ends. Measured with immunoSEQ multiplex PCR; TCRdb has only the in-frame clones, and not every one. The table includes more than 250,000 clones, 90% detected once. From the 120-subject validation cohort, which was separate from the roughly 690-subject first cohort, the donors were drawn. Study-level results: In vitro testing confirmed a few CMV-associated chains as specific for CMV antigens.

Turning to this clone: Its antigen is still unknown.

This sequence was found in a woman in her twenties or thirties in good health and CMV-seronegative. The V call is TRBV6-6, the J call TRBJ1-3; D is undetermined. Material: PBMCs. In DNA, the CDR3 is TGTGCCAGCAGTTACTCGTCTGCACTGGGAAACACCATATATTTT. It specifies CASSYSSALGNTIYF.